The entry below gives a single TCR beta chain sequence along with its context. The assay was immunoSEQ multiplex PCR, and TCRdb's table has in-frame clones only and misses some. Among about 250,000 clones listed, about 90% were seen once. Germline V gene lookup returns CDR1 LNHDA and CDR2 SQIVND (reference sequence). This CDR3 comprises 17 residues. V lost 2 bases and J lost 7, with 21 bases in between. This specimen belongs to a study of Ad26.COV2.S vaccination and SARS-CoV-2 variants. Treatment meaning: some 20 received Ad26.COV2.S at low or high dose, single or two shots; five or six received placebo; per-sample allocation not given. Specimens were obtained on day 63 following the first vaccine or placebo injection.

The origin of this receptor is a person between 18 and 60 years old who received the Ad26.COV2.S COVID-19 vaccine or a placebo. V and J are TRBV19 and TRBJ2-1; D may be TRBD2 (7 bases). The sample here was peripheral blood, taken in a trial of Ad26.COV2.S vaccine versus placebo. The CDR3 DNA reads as TGTGCCAGTAGTATAAAACCTGGGAGGGGGTTGGGGAATGAGCAGTTCTTC. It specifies CASSIKPGRGLGNEQFF.